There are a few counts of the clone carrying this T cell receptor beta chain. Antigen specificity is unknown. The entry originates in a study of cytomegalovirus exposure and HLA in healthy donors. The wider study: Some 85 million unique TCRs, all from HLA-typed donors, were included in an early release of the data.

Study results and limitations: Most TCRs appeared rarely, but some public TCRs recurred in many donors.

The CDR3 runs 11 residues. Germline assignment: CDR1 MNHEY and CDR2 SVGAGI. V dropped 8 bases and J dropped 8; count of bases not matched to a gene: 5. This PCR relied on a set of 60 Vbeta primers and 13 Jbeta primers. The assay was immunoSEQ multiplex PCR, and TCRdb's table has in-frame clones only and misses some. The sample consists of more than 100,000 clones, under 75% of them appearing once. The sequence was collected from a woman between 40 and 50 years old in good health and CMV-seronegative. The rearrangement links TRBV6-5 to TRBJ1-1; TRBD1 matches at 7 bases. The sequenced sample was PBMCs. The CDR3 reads CASLQGTEAFF. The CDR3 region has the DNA TGTGCCAGCTTACAGGGGACCGAAGCTTTCTTT.